This T cell receptor (beta chain) originates from a study of T cell repertoires in ileal Crohn's disease. Study details: About half of patients got postoperative therapy: under twelve thiopurines, around 19 anti-TNF. TCRB immunosequencing input was roughly 490 nanograms of biopsy DNA per sample.

This clone was seen only once. Its antigen is unidentified. Here immunoSEQ multiplex PCR was the method, and the copy in TCRdb shows in-frame clones only, minus some. The data contain approximately 14,000 clones, less than 80% of them singletons. Germline loops: CDR1 PRHDT, CDR2 FYEKMQ (reference sequence). CDR3 size: 16 residues. Trimming pared 0 bases from V and 4 bases from J, leaving 16 bases between. Time point meaning: inflamed ileum from the surgical specimen. Whole-study results and caveats: Clonal expansions were more frequent in active smokers than non-smokers at surgery.

Sequencing was done on a sample of ileal tissue. The V call is TRBV13, the J call TRBJ2-7; D may match TRBD1 or TRBD2 (5 bases each). The clonotype was recovered from an adult with Crohn's disease. CDR3 DNA sequence: TGTGCCAGCAGCTTAGGGAGAGAGGGGTTTCGGTACGAGCAGTACTTC. Translation gives CASSLGREGFRYEQYF. The full variable domain, its missing parts supplied by reference TRBV13 and TRBJ2-7, is AAGVIQSPRHLIKEKRETATLKCYPIPRHDTVYWYQQGPGQDPQFLISFYEKMQSDKGSIPDRFSAQQFSDYHSELNMSSLELGDSALYFCASSLGREGFRYEQYFGPGTRLTVT.